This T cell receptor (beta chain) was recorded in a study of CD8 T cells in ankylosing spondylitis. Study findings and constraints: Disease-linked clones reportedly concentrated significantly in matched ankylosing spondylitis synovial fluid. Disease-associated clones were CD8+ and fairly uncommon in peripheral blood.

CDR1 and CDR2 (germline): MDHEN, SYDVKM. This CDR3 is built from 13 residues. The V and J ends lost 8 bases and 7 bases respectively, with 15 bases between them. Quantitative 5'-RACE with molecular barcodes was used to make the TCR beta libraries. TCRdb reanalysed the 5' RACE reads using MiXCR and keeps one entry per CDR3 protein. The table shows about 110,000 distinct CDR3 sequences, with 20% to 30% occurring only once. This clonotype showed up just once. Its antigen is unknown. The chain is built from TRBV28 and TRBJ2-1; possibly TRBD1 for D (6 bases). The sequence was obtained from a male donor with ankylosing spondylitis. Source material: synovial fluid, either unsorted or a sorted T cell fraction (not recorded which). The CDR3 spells CASEQGDGNEQFF. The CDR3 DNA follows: TGTGCCAGCGAACAGGGCGACGGTAATGAGCAGTTCTTC.